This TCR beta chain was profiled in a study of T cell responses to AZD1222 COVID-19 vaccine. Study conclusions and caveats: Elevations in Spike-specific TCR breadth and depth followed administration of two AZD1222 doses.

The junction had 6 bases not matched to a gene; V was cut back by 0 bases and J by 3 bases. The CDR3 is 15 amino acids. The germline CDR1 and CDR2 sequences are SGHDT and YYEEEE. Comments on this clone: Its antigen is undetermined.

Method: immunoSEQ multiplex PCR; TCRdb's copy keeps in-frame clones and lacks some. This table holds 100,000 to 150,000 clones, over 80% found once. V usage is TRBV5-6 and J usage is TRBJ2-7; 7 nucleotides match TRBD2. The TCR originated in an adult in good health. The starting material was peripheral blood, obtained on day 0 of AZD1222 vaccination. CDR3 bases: TGTGCCAGCAGCTTGGCCCCTAGCGGTGTCTACGAGCAGTACTTC. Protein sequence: CASSLAPSGVYEQYF.